This T cell receptor beta chain was documented in a study of blood T cell repertoires in COVID-19 (dated by TCRdb to 2020 to 2021). About the investigation overall: Collaborator samples came from the United States, Italy and Spain and covered acute and convalescent phases of COVID-19. The prospective study material was composed of cDNA or gDNA derived from T cells, B-cell-depleted T cells, or PBMCs. Deeply sampled blood TCRbeta repertoires from subjects exposed to, actively infected with, or recovered from COVID-19 were included in the dataset. A freely available public database, intended as a resource for researchers studying the immune response to SARS-CoV-2, is where the repertoires were released. Samples were obtained from the ongoing ImmuneRACE study (first 160 participants) and from some 1,200 subjects provided by 6 global collaborators. Nearly every sample came with metadata listing a de-identified subject ID, COVID-19 status, age in years and sex. Where available, HLA class I and class II types were taken from metadata supplied by the sample provider and were not determined by assay-based typing.

Comments on this clone: Its antigen is unknown. Base qualities are not provided; no much larger clone lies one nucleotide away.

TCRbeta CDR3 regions were amplified from genomic DNA by means of the immunoSEQ Assay, a bias-controlled multiplex PCR. In the original analysis: The number of nucleated cells in each sample was estimated by amplification of reference gene primers within the assay. Sequence reads were collapsed and filtered to measure the absolute abundance of every unique TCRbeta CDR3 rearrangement. Productive Simpson clonality was computed per sample as the square root of Simpson's diversity index over productive rearrangements. In TCRdb, the immuneACCESS table is reduced to in-frame sequences with V and J assigned. These tables do not hold every clone; where another copy was compared, an unresolved V gene accounts for under half, and the others remain unexplained. V, J and clone size are taken as reported in that table, and D and trimming were inferred from the DNA itself. This sample is represented by approximately 98,000 clones; around 83% of them were singletons. 4% to 4.5% of the sample comes from the top ten.

Results and caveats for the whole study, not just this receptor: Clinical and demographic metadata were provided uncurated, with the amount varying by source and participant.

V is pared back by 5 bases and J by 0 bases, with 26 bases lying between the germline termini. CDR1 and CDR2 are drawn from the germline V gene: MDHEN, SYDVKM. Including cysteine and phenylalanine, the CDR3 has 20 amino acids. Only CDR3 DNA remains: 60 bases, in frame from the first base. Each collaborating institution followed its own protocols to collect whole blood in K2EDTA tubes. Collaborator samples were shipped for TCRbeta analysis as frozen whole blood, isolated PBMCs, or DNA extracted from either sample type. This clonotype was sampled from a woman aged 70-85 years with acute or convalescent COVID-19. Sequencing used peripheral blood. The chain was built from TRBV28 and TRBJ1-5; TRBD1 is perhaps the D gene, given 6 matching bases. The bases are TGTGCCAGCAGTACCGGGGAAGGGGGACATCTTCCTTATAGCAATCAGCCCCAGCATTTT. It encodes CASSTGEGGHLPYSNQPQHF. Joined to the reference TRBV28 and TRBJ1-5 proteins, this CDR3 gives the full variable domain: DVKVTQSSRYLVKRTGEKVFLECVQDMDHENMFWYRQDPGLGLRLIYFSYDVKMKEKGDIPEGYSVSREKKERFSLILESASTNQTSMYLCASSTGEGGHLPYSNQPQHFGDGTRLSIL.